This TCR beta chain comes out of a study of shared clonotypes between healthy human individuals. Points from the study as a whole: A few donors had approximately 4.6% of their naive CD4 clonotypes in common.

For this clone: No antigen is known for it.

Assay used: immunoSEQ multiplex PCR; TCRdb lists only in-frame clones, some missing. The data contain 90,000 to 150,000 clones, more than 65% of them singletons. The CDR3 runs 12 residues. Per germline, CDR1 SGHAT and CDR2 FQNNGV. Between the trimmed V and J ends, which lost 3 bases and 4 bases, there was a span of 7 bases. V usage is TRBV11-2 and J usage is TRBJ2-7; D remains ambiguous. This TCR was recovered from a woman in her 30s in good health. Sequenced sample: memory CD8+ T cells sorted from blood. Noted subset: CD45RO+ cells pooled with CCR7-negative TemRA cells. The CDR3 region has the DNA TGTGCCAGCAGCTTGCCCCGATACGAGCAGTACTTC. This encodes CASSLPRYEQYF. Full variable domain (missing parts from reference TRBV11-2 and TRBJ2-7): EAGVAQSPRYKIIEKRQSVAFWCNPISGHATLYWYQQILGQGPKLLIQFQNNGVVDDSQLPKDRFSAERLKGVDSTLKIQPAKLEDSAVYLCASSLPRYEQYFGPGTRLTVT.